The next 14 T cell receptor beta chains were all read from a single sample in a study of cytomegalovirus exposure and HLA in healthy donors. This PCR relied on a set of 60 Vbeta primers and 13 Jbeta primers. Here immunoSEQ multiplex PCR was the method, and the copy in TCRdb shows in-frame clones only, minus some. This table holds 95,000 to 150,000 clones, 70% to 85% found once. The sample taken for sequencing was PBMCs. The receptors come from a woman between 50 and 59 years old in good health and CMV-seronegative.

The chain carries TRBV9 and TRBJ2-7; possibly TRBD2 for D (6 bases). CDR1 SGDLS and CDR2 YYNGEE come from the germline V gene. This CDR3 has 15 residues. Trimming stripped 0 bases from V and 3 bases from J, with 13 bases between. CDR3 in amino acids: CASSVGFMGLYEQYF. As DNA, the CDR3 is TGTGCCAGCAGCGTAGGGTTTATGGGACTCTACGAGCAGTACTTC.

The genes are TRBV28 and TRBJ2-7, with 7 bases lining up with TRBD2. Germline V gene lookup returns CDR1 MDHEN and CDR2 SYDVKM. This CDR3 has 13 residues. V gave up 3 bases and J gave up 4 bases; unmatched junction bases: 3. The CDR3 nucleotides are TGTGCCAGCAGTTTCGGGGGGAAATACGAGCAGTACTTC. Protein product: CASSFGGKYEQYF.

The chain uses TRBV29-1 and TRBJ2-3, with 11 positions matching TRBD2. With 5 bases clipped from V and 2 bases from J, the junction kept 6 bases outside the gene matches. Germline lookup yields CDR1 SQVTM and CDR2 ANQGSEA. This CDR3 comprises 15 residues. The CDR3 coding sequence is TGCAGCGTTTCCGGGACTAGCGGATTCACAGATACGCAGTATTTT. Its translation is CSVSGTSGFTDTQYF.

This clone was counted a few times. The chain joins TRBV4-1 to TRBJ1-4; maybe TRBD1 (6 bases). Germline CDR1 is MGHRA and CDR2 is YSYEKL. There are 15 residues in the CDR3. Between the trimmed V and J ends, which lost 1 base and 6 bases, there was a span of 12 bases. CDR3 protein: CASSQASQGDEKLFF. As DNA, the CDR3 is TGCGCCAGCAGCCAAGCCTCACAGGGAGATGAAAAACTGTTTTTT.

This clone was seen a few times. This chain connects TRBV5-4 to TRBJ2-7; 7 bases fit TRBD1. The CDR3 is 16 residues long. Germline values: CDR1 SGHNT, CDR2 YYREEE (reference sequence). V lost 4 bases and J lost 7; bases outside the gene matches: 17. CDR3: CASSQDPAGGLGEQYF. The CDR3 DNA reads TGTGCCAGCAGCCAAGATCCGGCAGGGGGTCTTGGGGAGCAGTACTTC. The complete variable domain, with remaining parts taken from reference TRBV5-4 and TRBJ2-7, reads ETGVTQSPTHLIKTRGQQVTLRCSSQSGHNTVSWYQQALGQGPQFIFQYYREEENGRGNFPPRFSGLQFPNYSSELNVNALELDDSALYLCASSQDPAGGLGEQYFGPGTRLTVT.

The genes are TRBV10-3 and TRBJ1-1; unclear D gene. CDR1 and CDR2 from the germline V gene are ENHRY and SYGVKD. The CDR3 sequence is 12 residues long. V lost 3 bases, J lost 7 bases, and 9 bases lay in between. CDR3 protein: CAISDLRSEAFF. In nucleotides, the CDR3 is TGTGCCATCAGTGATTTGAGGAGTGAAGCTTTCTTT.

The chain joins TRBV9 to TRBJ1-5; 7 nucleotides line up with TRBD1. The ends lost 4 bases at V and 1 base at J; junction bases unmatched: 2. This CDR3 region has 14 residues. The germline CDR1 and CDR2 sequences are SGDLS and YYNGEE. As DNA, the CDR3 is TGTGCCAGCAGCCCGACAGGGAGCAATCAGCCCCAGCATTTT. It encodes CASSPTGSNQPQHF.

The genes are TRBV4-2 and TRBJ2-6, with a tentative D call TRBD2 (6 bases). V lost 0 bases, J lost 0 bases, and 15 bases lay in between. The germline CDR1 and CDR2 sequences are LGHNA and YNFKEQ. The CDR3 totals 19 residues. CDR3 sequence: CASSQEEGRETSGANVLTF. In DNA form, the CDR3 reads TGTGCCAGCAGCCAAGAGGAGGGTAGGGAGACCTCTGGGGCCAACGTCCTGACTTTC.

The genes are TRBV19 and TRBJ2-3; TRBD2 matches 7 bases. The CDR3 is made up of 14 amino acids. CDR1 is LNHDA, CDR2 SQIVND, per germline (reference sequence). J gave up 2 bases and V 5 bases, and 4 bases lay outside the gene matches. DNA of the CDR3: TGTGCCAGTAGTCTGGGAGGGATCACAGATACGCAGTATTTT. This codes for CASSLGGITDTQYF.

As to this clone: An end of the junction does not agree with germline; a read error may underlie this. The same CDR3 is also encoded by other DNA sequences in this sample. V and J are TRBV7-9 and TRBJ2-3, with D possibly matching TRBD1 (6 bases). Per germline, CDR1 SEHNR and CDR2 FQNEAQ (reference sequence). CDR3 length equals 13 residues. The CDR3 is CASSRSGEDTQYF. The CDR3 coding sequence is TGTGCCAGCAGCCGGTCAGGGGAAGATACGCAGTATTTC.

The genes are TRBV14 and TRBJ2-1; TRBD2 agrees at 12 bases. Germline V CDR1 and CDR2: SGHDN, FVKESK. This CDR3 comprises 15 residues. The J segment lost 12 bases and the V segment lost 0 bases, leaving 6 bases of the junction unmatched. The CDR3, as DNA: TGTGCCAGCAGCCAAGATCTAGCGGGAGGGCTGGGGCAGTTCTTC. Translating it yields CASSQDLAGGLGQFF.

The genes are TRBV19 and TRBJ2-3; maybe TRBD1 (6 bases). The CDR3 covers 19 residues. From germline, CDR1 is LNHDA and CDR2 SQIVND (reference sequence). V lost 5 bases and J lost 0, with 24 bases in between. Here the CDR3 reads CASSPKDSQGPRSTDTQYF. CDR3 nucleotide sequence: TGTGCCAGTAGTCCCAAGGACAGCCAGGGGCCCCGAAGCACAGATACGCAGTATTTT.

This chain connects TRBV27 to TRBJ2-7, with D uncertain. The length of the CDR3 is 13 residues. V lost 5 bases and J 0 bases, leaving 8 bases between the germline ends. Per germline, CDR1 MNHEY and CDR2 SMNVEV (reference sequence). CDR3 in DNA: TGTGCCAGCAGTCCCGATAGCTCCTACGAGCAGTACTTC. It specifies CASSPDSSYEQYF.

The chain uses TRBV4-2 and TRBJ2-1, with TRBD2 matching over 7 bases. V was pared by 1 base and J by 6 bases, with 3 bases of the junction left unmatched. Germline V gene data show CDR1 as LGHNA and CDR2 as YNFKEQ. The CDR3 has 14 residues. CDR3 sequence: CASSQVLAFNEQFF. The CDR3 DNA reads TGTGCCAGCAGCCAAGTACTAGCGTTCAATGAGCAGTTCTTC.